The rows below give T cell receptor beta chains drawn from one sample of a study of T cell responses to AZD1222 COVID-19 vaccine. Sequenced by immunoSEQ multiplex PCR; TCRdb stores in-frame clones only, minus some. The sample carries roughly 130,000 clones, roughly 88% recorded once. The specimen comprised peripheral blood, sampled on day 0 of AZD1222 vaccination. These receptors all come from an adult in good health. Each CDR3 is given without its conserved first and last residue. The order of the fields is V gene, J gene, CDR3 protein.

v_gene: TRBV2; j_gene: TRBJ1-2; CDR3aa: ASTVDRGSYGYT
v_gene: TRBV6-5; j_gene: TRBJ2-7; CDR3aa: ASIGGVYSEQY
v_gene: TRBV11-1; j_gene: TRBJ2-1; CDR3aa: ASRLTSGGGNEQF
v_gene: TRBV7-8; j_gene: TRBJ1-5; CDR3aa: ASSSRDRPYNQPQH
v_gene: TRBV2; j_gene: TRBJ2-4; CDR3aa: ASRDGTVAKNIQY
v_gene: TRBV2; j_gene: TRBJ1-1; CDR3aa: ASRGQTGLTF
v_gene: TRBV27; j_gene: TRBJ2-1; CDR3aa: ASSLRDLVRDYNEQF
v_gene: TRBV2; j_gene: TRBJ2-7; CDR3aa: ASLGQSYEQY
v_gene: TRBV5-4; j_gene: TRBJ1-1; CDR3aa: ASSPGQGQGAF
v_gene: TRBV19; j_gene: TRBJ2-3; CDR3aa: ASSSSSSTDTQY
v_gene: TRBV5-1; j_gene: TRBJ2-1; CDR3aa: ASSLPTGLAGLSYNEQF
v_gene: TRBV30; j_gene: TRBJ1-4; CDR3aa: AWSRANEKLF
v_gene: TRBV11-2; j_gene: TRBJ2-1; CDR3aa: ASSPGTSGAGEQF
v_gene: TRBV27; j_gene: TRBJ1-5; CDR3aa: ASSGQAGDQPQH